The clone carrying this T cell receptor (beta chain) was recorded many times. The CDR3 consists of 14 residues. Germline lookup yields CDR1 MNHNS and CDR2 SASEGT. V lost 4 bases, J lost 5 bases, and 14 bases lay in between. The protocol attached unique molecular identifiers to individual cDNA molecules. TCRdb reprocessed the 5' RACE reads with MiXCR, giving one entry per CDR3 protein. The repertoire includes around 33,000 distinct CDR3 sequences, approximately 4.4% of them detected once, and 6.5% to 8.5% sits in the top ten. The record originates from a study of early T cells in non-severe SARS-CoV-2 infection. Study context: The study sequenced bulk RNA from unsorted whole blood, with chains unpaired.

V is TRBV6-1 and J is TRBJ2-5; D tentatively fits TRBD1 or TRBD2 (7 bases each). The sample comprised whole blood. This receptor was taken from an adult who was a healthcare worker with PCR-confirmed SARS-CoV-2 infection or an uninfected control (not recorded which). For the CDR3, the DNA is TGTGCCAGCAGTGTACAGGGGAGGGTGGAGACCCAGTACTTC. Residues: CASSVQGRVETQYF.